These T cell receptor beta chains were read from a single sample in a study of OX40 agonist ivuxolimab in advanced cancers. The table came from immunoSEQ multiplex PCR; TCRdb's copy has only in-frame clones and leaves some out. The data contain about 22,000 clones, roughly 81% of them singletons. The sample here was CD4+ or CD8+ T cells sorted from blood, taken in a trial of the OX40 agonist ivuxolimab. Receptors originate from an adult with an advanced solid tumor such as melanoma, head and neck, liver or kidney cancer. Each CDR3 is given with its conserved first and last residue. The D gene is left open where the match is weak. Size is omitted from some rows. Given values are once, few, many or a class for expanded clones.

TRBV27	once	TRBJ1-6	NA	TGTGCCAGCAGTTCGGGGAATCCATTCTATAATTCACCCCTCCACTTT	CASSSGNPFYNSPLHF
TRBV9	NA	TRBJ2-3	NA	TGTGCCAGCAGCGTTTCCGGGGGCCCTGTTGGGACAGATACGCAGTATTTT	CASSVSGGPVGTDTQYF
TRBV4-2	NA	TRBJ2-3	TRBD2	TGTGCCAGCAGCCAAGATATGGCGGGGGGCACGGCAGATACGCAGTATTTT	CASSQDMAGGTADTQYF
TRBV19	NA	TRBJ2-6	NA	TGTGCCAGTAGTCCCTCGGGGGCAGGGGCCAACGTCCTGACTTTC	CASSPSGAGANVLTF
TRBV6-1	NA	TRBJ2-7	TRBD1	TGTGCCAGCAGCATGACAGGGGTCGGGTACGAGCAGTACTTC	CASSMTGVGYEQYF
TRBV15	NA	TRBJ2-7	NA	TGTGCCACCAGCAGAGACCACGGGACTGTCCTTCATTACTTC	CATSRDHGTVLHYF
TRBV6-5	NA	TRBJ2-7	NA	TGTGCCAGCAGTTACTCCGAATACGAGCAGTACTTC	CASSYSEYEQYF
TRBV19	NA	TRBJ2-7	TRBD1	TGTGCCAGTAGCGCAACAGGGGGCATCAACGAGCAGTACTTC	CASSATGGINEQYF
TRBV19	NA	TRBJ1-5	NA	TGTGCCAGCCTTTCGACCGCCAACAATCAGCCCCAGCATTTT	CASLSTANNQPQHF
TRBV2	few	TRBJ1-1	NA	TGTGCCCGGCGGGGACGAGGCGCGAACACTGAAGCTTTCTTT	CARRGRGANTEAFF
TRBV6-6	NA	TRBJ1-1	NA	TGTGCCAGCAGCTATCCCCGCGAGGGCGGCACTGAAGCTTTCTTT	CASSYPREGGTEAFF
TRBV28	NA	TRBJ2-1	NA	TGTGCCAGCAGTTTAGGCAGGAATGAGCAGTTCTTC	CASSLGRNEQFF
TRBV28	NA	TRBJ1-5	NA	TGTGCCAGCAGCGGAATCAATCAGCCCCAGCATTTT	CASSGINQPQHF
TRBV5-1	NA	TRBJ1-1	NA	TGCGCCAGCAGCTTGAGTCTGGGACCCAGGACTGAAGCTTTCTTT	CASSLSLGPRTEAFF
TRBV7-9	NA	TRBJ2-7	NA	TGTGCCAGCAGCTTAGGAACCATCCTAGCTTTGAGTGAGCAGTACTTC	CASSLGTILALSEQYF
TRBV11-2	once	TRBJ2-7	NA	TGTGCCAGCAGCTTAGCCTACGAGCAGTACTTC	CASSLAYEQYF
TRBV29-1	once	TRBJ1-1	NA	TGCAGCGCTATAGAGTTTTTGGCTACGAACACTGAAGCTTTCTTT	CSAIEFLATNTEAFF
TRBV28	NA	TRBJ2-5	NA	TGTGCCAGCACCACGGACGAGGGGGGTGGGGAGACCCAGTACTTC	CASTTDEGGGETQYF
TRBV7-6	NA	TRBJ2-5	NA	TGTGCCAGCAGCCCCGGGACAGGGACTAGAGAGACCCAGTACTTC	CASSPGTGTRETQYF
TRBV7-2	NA	TRBJ1-4	NA	TGTGCCAGCAGCTGGGGGGTGTCAGGGGAAAAACTGTTTTTT	CASSWGVSGEKLFF
TRBV28	NA	TRBJ2-7	NA	TGTGCCAGCGTTATTTCCGGCGGCACACCGGGGACCTACGAGCAGTACTTC	CASVISGGTPGTYEQYF
TRBV7-6	NA	TRBJ1-2	NA	TGTGCCAGCAGCTTAGCGAGAGGGTCTGACTATGGCTACACCTTC	CASSLARGSDYGYTF
TRBV5-4	NA	TRBJ2-3	NA	TGTGCCAGCAGTTACCAGGGGCGCGAAGATACGCAGTATTTT	CASSYQGREDTQYF
TRBV5-1	medium-sized	TRBJ1-1	NA	TGCGCCAGCAGCAAGACAGAGTACACTGAAGCTTTCTTT	CASSKTEYTEAFF
TRBV7-9	NA	TRBJ2-7	NA	TGTGCCAGCAGCTGGGGCGATAGTCTCTACGAGCAGTACTTC	CASSWGDSLYEQYF
TRBV28	NA	TRBJ2-7	NA	TGTGCCAGTTCAAACATCGGGGAGGGGGGCGAGCAGTACTTC	CASSNIGEGGEQYF
TRBV28	NA	TRBJ2-1	NA	TGTGCCAGCAGTTCAGACTGGAAAGTGTTCTTC	CASSSDWKVFF
TRBV6-1	NA	TRBJ1-3	NA	TGTGCCAGCAGTGACGCCTATTCCGGGACATCGGGAAACACCATATATTTT	CASSDAYSGTSGNTIYF
TRBV6-1	NA	TRBJ2-7	TRBD1	TGTGCCAGCAGTGGAGGGACAGCCCCCCGGTACTTC	CASSGGTAPRYF
TRBV5-1	NA	TRBJ2-7	NA	TGCGCCAGCAGCTTCAGGGTTAGCTCCTACGAGCAGTACTTC	CASSFRVSSYEQYF